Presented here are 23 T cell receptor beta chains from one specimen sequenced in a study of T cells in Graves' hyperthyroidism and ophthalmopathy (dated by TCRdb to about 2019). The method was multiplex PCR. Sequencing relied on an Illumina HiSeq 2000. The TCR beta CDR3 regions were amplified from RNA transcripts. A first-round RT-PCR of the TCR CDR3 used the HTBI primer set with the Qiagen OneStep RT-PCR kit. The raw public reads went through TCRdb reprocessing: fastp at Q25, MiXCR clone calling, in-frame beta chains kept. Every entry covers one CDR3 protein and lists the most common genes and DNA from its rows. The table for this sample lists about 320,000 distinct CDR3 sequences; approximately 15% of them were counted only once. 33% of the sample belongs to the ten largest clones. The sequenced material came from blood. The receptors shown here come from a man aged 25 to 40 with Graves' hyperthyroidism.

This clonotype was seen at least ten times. As DNA, the CDR3 is TGTGCCAGCAGCTTAAACGCGGGAGTGGGGGATACGCAGTATTTT. This codes for CASSLNAGVGDTQYF. The V gene is TRBV7-3, the J gene TRBJ2-3; 7 bases are a match to TRBD2. The CDR3 sequence is 15 residues long. Per the germline V gene, CDR1 is SGHTA and CDR2 is FQGTGA. Germline trimming cut 1 base from V and 6 bases from J; bases unmatched to any gene: 7.

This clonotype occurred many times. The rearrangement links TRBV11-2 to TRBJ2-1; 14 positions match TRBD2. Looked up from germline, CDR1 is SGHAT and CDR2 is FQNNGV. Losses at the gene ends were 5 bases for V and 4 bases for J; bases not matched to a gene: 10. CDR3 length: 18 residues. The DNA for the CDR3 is TGTGCCAGCAGCCTCGGACTAGCGGGAGGCCCACCGTACAATGAGCAGTTCTTC. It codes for CASSLGLAGGPPYNEQFF. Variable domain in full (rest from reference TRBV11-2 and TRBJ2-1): EAGVAQSPRYKIIEKRQSVAFWCNPISGHATLYWYQQILGQGPKLLIQFQNNGVVDDSQLPKDRFSAERLKGVDSTLKIQPAKLEDSAVYLCASSLGLAGGPPYNEQFFGPGTRLTVL.

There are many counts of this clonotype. The CDR3 nucleotides are TGTGCCAGCAGCCTCCGACTAGCGGGATATCTCGATACGCAGTATTTT. This encodes CASSLRLAGYLDTQYF. This chain joins TRBV14 and TRBJ2-3, with 11 bases fitting TRBD2. This CDR3 is built from 16 residues. The V and J ends lost 4 bases and 6 bases, in that order; junction bases with no gene match: 9. Germline V lookup: CDR1 SGHDN, CDR2 FVKESK.

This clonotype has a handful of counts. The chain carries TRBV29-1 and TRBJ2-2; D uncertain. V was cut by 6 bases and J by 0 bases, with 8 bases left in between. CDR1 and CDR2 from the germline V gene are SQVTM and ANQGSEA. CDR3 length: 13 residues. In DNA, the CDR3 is TGCAGCGTCCGACATACGAACACCGGGGAGCTGTTTTTT. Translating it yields CSVRHTNTGELFF.

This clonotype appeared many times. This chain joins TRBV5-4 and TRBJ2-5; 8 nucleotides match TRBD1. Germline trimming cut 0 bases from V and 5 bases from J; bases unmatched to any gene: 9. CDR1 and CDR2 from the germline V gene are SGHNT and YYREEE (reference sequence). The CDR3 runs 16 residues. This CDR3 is CASSLGPGGAEETQYF. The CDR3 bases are TGTGCCAGCAGCTTGGGTCCAGGGGGCGCGGAGGAGACCCAGTACTTC.

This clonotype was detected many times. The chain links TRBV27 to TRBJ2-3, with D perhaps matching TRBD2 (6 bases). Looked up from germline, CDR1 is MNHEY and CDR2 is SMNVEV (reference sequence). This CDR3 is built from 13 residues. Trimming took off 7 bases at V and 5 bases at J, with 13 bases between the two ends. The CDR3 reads CASIGTPRDTQYF. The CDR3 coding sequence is TGTGCCAGCATCGGGACTCCGAGAGATACGCAGTATTTT.

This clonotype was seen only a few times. CDR3 sequence: CASSPRQGYNSPLHF. The CDR3 DNA sequence: TGTGCCAGCAGTCCTCGACAGGGCTATAATTCACCCCTCCACTTT. The chain joins TRBV12-3 or TRBV12-4 to TRBJ1-6; 7 nucleotides line up with TRBD1. The CDR3 consists of 15 residues. Trimming removed 5 bases from V and 3 bases from J; junction bases left unmatched: 4.

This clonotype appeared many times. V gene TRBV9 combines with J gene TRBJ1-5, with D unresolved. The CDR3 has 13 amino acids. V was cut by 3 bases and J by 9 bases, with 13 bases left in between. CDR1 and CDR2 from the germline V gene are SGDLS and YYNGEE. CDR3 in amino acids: CASSASPDRPQHF. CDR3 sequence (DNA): TGTGCCAGCAGCGCGAGCCCCGATCGGCCCCAGCATTTT.

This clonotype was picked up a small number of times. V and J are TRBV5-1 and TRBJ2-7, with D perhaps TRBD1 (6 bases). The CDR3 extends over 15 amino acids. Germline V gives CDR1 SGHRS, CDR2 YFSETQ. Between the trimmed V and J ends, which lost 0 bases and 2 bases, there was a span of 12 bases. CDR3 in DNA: TGCGCCAGCAGCTTGGTTACAGGGACCACCTACGAGCAGTACTTC. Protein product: CASSLVTGTTYEQYF. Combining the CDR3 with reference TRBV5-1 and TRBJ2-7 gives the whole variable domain KAGVTQTPRYLIKTRGQQVTLSCSPISGHRSVSWYQQTPGQGLQFLFEYFSETQRNKGNFPGRFSGRQFSNSRSEMNVSTLELGDSALYLCASSLVTGTTYEQYFGPGTRLTVT.

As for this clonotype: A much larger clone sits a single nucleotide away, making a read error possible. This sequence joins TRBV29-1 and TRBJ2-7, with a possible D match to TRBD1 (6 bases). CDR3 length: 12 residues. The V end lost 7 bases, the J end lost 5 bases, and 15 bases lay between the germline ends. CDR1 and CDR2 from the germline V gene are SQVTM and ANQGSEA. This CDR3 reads CSAGTKGHEQYF. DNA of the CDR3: TGCAGCGCCGGGACAAAAGGCCACGAGCAGTACTTC.

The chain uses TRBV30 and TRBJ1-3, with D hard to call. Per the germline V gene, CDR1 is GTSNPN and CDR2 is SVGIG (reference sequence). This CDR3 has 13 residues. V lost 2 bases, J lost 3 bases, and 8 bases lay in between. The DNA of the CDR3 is TGTGCCTGGAGTTTAGCTTATGGAAACACCATATATTTT. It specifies CAWSLAYGNTIYF.

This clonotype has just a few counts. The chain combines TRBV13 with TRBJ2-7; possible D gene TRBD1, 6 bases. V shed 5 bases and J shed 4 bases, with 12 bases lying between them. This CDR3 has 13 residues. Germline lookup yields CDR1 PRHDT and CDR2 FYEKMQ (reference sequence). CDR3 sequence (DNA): TGTGCCAGCAGCCCTTGGACAGAATACGAGCAGTACTTC. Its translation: CASSPWTEYEQYF.

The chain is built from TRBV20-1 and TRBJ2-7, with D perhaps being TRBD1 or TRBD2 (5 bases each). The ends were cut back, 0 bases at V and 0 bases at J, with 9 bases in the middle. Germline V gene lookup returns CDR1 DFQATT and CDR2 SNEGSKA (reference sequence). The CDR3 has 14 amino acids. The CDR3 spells CSARDRDDSYEQYF. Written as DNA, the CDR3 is TGCAGTGCTAGAGACAGGGACGACTCCTACGAGCAGTACTTC.

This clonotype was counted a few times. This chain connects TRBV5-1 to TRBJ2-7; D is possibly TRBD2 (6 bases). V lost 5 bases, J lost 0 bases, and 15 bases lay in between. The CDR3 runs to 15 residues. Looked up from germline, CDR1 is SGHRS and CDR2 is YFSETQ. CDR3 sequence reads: CASRLHSGVSYEQYF. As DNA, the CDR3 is TGCGCCAGCAGGCTCCATTCGGGGGTCTCCTACGAGCAGTACTTC.

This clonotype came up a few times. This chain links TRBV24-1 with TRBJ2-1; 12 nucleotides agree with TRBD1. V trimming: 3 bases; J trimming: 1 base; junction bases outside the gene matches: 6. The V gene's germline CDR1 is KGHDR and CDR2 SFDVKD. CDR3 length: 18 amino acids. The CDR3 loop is CATSDVPGQGASYNEQFF. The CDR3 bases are TGTGCCACCAGTGATGTCCCGGGACAGGGGGCTTCCTACAATGAGCAGTTCTTC.

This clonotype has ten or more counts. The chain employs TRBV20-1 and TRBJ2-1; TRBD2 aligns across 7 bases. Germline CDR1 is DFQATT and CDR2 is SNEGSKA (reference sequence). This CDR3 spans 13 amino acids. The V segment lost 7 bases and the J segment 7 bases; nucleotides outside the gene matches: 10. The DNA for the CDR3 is TGCAGTGTTCGGGACTACCGACAAAATGAGCAGTTCTTC. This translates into CSVRDYRQNEQFF.

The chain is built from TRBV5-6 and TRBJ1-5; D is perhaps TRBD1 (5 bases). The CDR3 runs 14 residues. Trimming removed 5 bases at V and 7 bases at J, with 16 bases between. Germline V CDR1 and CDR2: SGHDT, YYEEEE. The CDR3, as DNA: TGTGCCAGCAGTGCCGGGACGGGGGAACAGCCCCAGCATTTT. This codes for CASSAGTGEQPQHF. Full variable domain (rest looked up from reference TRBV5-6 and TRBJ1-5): DAGVTQSPTHLIKTRGQQVTLRCSPKSGHDTVSWYQQALGQGPQFIFQYYEEEERQRGNFPDRFSGHQFPNYSSELNVNALLLGDSALYLCASSAGTGEQPQHFGDGTRLSIL.

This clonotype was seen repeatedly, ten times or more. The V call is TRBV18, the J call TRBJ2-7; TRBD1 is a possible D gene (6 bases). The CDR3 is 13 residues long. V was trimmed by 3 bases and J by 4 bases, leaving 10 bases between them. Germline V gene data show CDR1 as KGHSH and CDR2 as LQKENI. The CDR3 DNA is TGTGCCAGCTCACCTGGACAGAATTACGAGCAGTACTTC. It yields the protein CASSPGQNYEQYF.

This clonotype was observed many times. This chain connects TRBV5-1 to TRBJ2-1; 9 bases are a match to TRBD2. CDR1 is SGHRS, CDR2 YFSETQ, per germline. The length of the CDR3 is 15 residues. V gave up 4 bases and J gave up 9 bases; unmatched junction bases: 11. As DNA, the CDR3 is TGCGCCAGCAGCGCCGCAAGCGGGAGGATGGGTGAGCAGTTCTTC. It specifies CASSAASGRMGEQFF.

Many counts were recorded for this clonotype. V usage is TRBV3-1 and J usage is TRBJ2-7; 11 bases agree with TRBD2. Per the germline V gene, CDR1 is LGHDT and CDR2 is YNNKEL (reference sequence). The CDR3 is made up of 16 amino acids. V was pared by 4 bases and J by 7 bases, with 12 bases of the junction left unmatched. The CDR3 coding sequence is TGTGCCAGCAGCCTCTCCCCACTAGCGGGAGTTCGGGAGCAGTACTTC. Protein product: CASSLSPLAGVREQYF.

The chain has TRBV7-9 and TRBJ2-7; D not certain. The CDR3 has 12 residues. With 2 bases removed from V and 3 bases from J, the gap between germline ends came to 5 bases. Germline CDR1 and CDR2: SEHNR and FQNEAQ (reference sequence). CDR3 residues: CASSLNVYEQYF. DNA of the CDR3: TGTGCCAGCAGCTTAAACGTCTACGAGCAGTACTTC. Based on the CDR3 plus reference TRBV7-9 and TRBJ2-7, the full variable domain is DTGVSQNPRHKITKRGQNVTFRCDPISEHNRLYWYRQTLGQGPEFLTYFQNEAQLEKSRLLSDRFSAERPKGSFSTLEIQRTEQGDSAMYLCASSLNVYEQYFGPGTRLTVT.

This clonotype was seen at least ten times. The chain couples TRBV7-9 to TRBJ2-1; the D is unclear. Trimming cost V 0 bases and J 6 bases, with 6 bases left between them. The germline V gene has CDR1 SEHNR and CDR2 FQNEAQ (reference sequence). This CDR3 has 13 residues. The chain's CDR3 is CASSLAGSNEQFF. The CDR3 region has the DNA TGTGCCAGCAGCTTAGCGGGGTCCAATGAGCAGTTCTTC.

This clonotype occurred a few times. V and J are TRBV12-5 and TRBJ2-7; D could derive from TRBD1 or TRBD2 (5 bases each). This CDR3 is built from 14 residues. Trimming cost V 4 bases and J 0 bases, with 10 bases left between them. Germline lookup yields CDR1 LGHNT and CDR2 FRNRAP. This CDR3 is CASGWDLSSYEQYF. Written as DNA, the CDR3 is TGTGCTAGTGGTTGGGACCTCAGCTCCTACGAGCAGTACTTC.